This T cell receptor (beta chain) was observed in a study of blood T cell repertoires in COVID-19. Trimming took 2 bases from V and 6 from J, leaving 16 bases between them. Germline lookup yields CDR1 SGHRS and CDR2 YFSETQ. This CDR3 is built from 15 residues. In the authors' methods: Cell counts per sample came from amplifying reference gene primers. Profiling relied on immunoSEQ multiplex PCR, and the TCRdb table lists in-frame clones only, not all of them. That table is the source of V, J and clone size, and D and trimming were worked out from the DNA. The table lists hundreds of thousands of clones, roughly 90% of them singletons.

The chain links TRBV5-1 to TRBJ2-3, with D possibly TRBD1 on 8 matching bases. The TCR originated in a human donor in a cohort sampled during active COVID-19. Sequencing was carried out using peripheral blood. CDR3 DNA sequence: TGCGCCAGCAGCTTAGAAGACAGGGGAGGGGATACGCAGTATTTT. This gives the protein CASSLEDRGGDTQYF.